This T cell receptor beta chain was captured in a study of T cell clonotyping in hematopoietic cell transplantation. The CDR3 length is 13 residues. V gave up 3 bases and J gave up 7 bases; unmatched junction bases: 6. Germline CDR1 is GTSNPN and CDR2 is SVGIG (reference sequence). Produced via immunoSEQ multiplex PCR; TCRdb's table is partial and in-frame only. The table lists some 6,300 clones, about 39% of them singletons. The rearrangement joins TRBV30 to TRBJ1-2; 9 bases match TRBD1. This receptor was obtained from a female patient in her 60s who had an allogeneic stem cell transplant, so the T cells may come from the graft donor. Some clones in this sample may be carry-over from other donors' samples. The sequencing here drew on peripheral blood mononuclear cells, taken 30 days after allogeneic stem cell transplant. The CDR3 DNA reads as TGTGCCTGGAGCGAACAGGGGGCGTTTGGCTACACCTTC. This encodes CAWSEQGAFGYTF.